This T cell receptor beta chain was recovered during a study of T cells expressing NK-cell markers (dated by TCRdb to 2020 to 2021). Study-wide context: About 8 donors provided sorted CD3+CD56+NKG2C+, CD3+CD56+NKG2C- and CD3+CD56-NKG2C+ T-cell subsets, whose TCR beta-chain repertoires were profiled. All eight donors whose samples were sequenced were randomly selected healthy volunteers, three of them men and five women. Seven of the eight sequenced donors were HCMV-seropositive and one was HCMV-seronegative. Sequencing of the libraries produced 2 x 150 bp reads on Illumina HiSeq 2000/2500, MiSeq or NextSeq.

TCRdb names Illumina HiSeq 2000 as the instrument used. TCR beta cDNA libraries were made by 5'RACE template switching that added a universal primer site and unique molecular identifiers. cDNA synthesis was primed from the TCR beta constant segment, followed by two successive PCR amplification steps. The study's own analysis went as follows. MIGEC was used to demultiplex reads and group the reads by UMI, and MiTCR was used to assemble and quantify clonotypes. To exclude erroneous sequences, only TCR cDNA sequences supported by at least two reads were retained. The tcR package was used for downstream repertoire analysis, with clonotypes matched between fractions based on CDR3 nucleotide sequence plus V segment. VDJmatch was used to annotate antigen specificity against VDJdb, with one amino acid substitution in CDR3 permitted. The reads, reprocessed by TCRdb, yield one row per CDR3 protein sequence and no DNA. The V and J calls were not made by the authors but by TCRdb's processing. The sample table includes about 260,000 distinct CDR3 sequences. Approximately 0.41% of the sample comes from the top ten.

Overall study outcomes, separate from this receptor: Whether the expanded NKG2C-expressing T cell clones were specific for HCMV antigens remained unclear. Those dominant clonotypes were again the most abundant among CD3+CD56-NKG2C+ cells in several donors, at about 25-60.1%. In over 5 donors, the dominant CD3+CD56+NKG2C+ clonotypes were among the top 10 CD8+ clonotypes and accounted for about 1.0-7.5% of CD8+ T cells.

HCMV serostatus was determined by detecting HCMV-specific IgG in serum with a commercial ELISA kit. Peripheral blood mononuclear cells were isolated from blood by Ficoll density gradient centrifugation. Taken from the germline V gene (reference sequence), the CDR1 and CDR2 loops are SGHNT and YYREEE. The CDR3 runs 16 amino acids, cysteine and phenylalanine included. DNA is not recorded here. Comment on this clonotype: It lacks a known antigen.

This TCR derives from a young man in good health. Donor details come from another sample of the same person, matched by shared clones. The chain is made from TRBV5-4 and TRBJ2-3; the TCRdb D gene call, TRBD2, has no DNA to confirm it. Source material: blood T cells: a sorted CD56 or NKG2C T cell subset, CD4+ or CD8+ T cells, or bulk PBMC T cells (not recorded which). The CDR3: CASSPRLAGSQDTQYF.